This paragraph covers one TCR beta chain sequence. Its matching antigen is unknown. The data stem from a study of chemoradiotherapy in HPV16-positive cancers. The germline V and J ends were trimmed by 1 base and 0 bases, with 14 bases remaining between them. Germline lookup yields CDR1 SGHKS and CDR2 YYEKEE (reference sequence). The CDR3 covers 17 residues. Study-wide points: Functional assays defining HPV-specific T cells used only a couple of HPV16-positive patients. During treatment, candidate HPV-specific clones and E7-related motifs expanded in tumor.

Some clones are missing from TCRdb's copy, which holds only in-frame ones; the method was immunoSEQ multiplex PCR. The sample includes 2,500 to 3,500 clones, about 83% of them seen just once. The origin of this receptor is a human donor with HPV-associated anogenital cancer. The source material was tumor tissue, sampled from a patient who underwent chemoradiotherapy. The chain combines TRBV5-5 with TRBJ1-5; no clear D gene. CDR3 protein: CASSLTERTYSNQPQHF. The CDR3 coding sequence is TGTGCCAGCAGCTTGACCGAACGGACCTATAGCAATCAGCCCCAGCATTTT.